These 29 T cell receptor beta chains came from one sample sequenced in a study of OX40 agonist ivuxolimab in advanced cancers. Sequenced by immunoSEQ multiplex PCR; TCRdb stores in-frame clones only, minus some. The sample includes fewer than 40,000 clones, around 83% seen only once; the top ten take under 25%. This specimen consisted of CD4+ or CD8+ T cells sorted from blood, obtained in a trial of the OX40 agonist ivuxolimab. The receptor source for this set is an adult with an advanced solid tumor such as melanoma, head and neck, liver or kidney cancer.

The V and J genes are TRBV5-3 and TRBJ2-2; 9 nucleotides align to TRBD2. TRBV5-3 carries the ORF label, with uncertain function. The CDR3 is made up of 18 amino acids. V trimming: 3 bases; J trimming: 0 bases; junction bases outside the gene matches: 9. CDR3 coding DNA: TGTGCCAGAAGCTCGCAGAAGGCGGGGGGGACGAACACCGGGGAGCTGTTTTTT. This translates into CARSSQKAGGTNTGELFF.

The DNA of the CDR3 is TGTGCCAGCAGCTTAAGTGGGACTAGCGGGCCCACAGATACGCAGTATTTT. Its translation: CASSLSGTSGPTDTQYF. V usage is TRBV7-2 and J usage is TRBJ2-3, with 12 bases fitting TRBD2. Germline loops: CDR1 SGHTA, CDR2 FQGNSA. Germline trimming cut 2 bases from V and 2 bases from J; bases unmatched to any gene: 5. The CDR3 has 17 amino acids.

The CDR3, as DNA: TGTGCCAGTAGTAAGCGGGAGGACTACGAGCAGTACTTC. As protein: CASSKREDYEQYF. The chain uses TRBV19 and TRBJ2-7, with 9 bases that match TRBD2. Looked up from germline, CDR1 is LNHDA and CDR2 is SQIVND (reference sequence). After removal of 4 bases from V and 3 bases from J, the junction contained 1 base not matched to a gene. The CDR3 has 13 amino acids.

The chain couples TRBV4-1 to TRBJ1-2; no reliable D call. V gave up 2 bases and J gave up 8 bases, with 12 bases separating them. The CDR3 contains 13 residues. Germline CDR1 is MGHRA and CDR2 is YSYEKL. CDR3 protein: CASSQPDPKGYTF. The CDR3 nucleotides are TGCGCCAGCAGCCAACCCGACCCTAAGGGCTACACCTTC.

The gene calls are TRBV27 and TRBJ1-5; weak D call: TRBD1 (5 bases). CDR3 length: 13 residues. CDR1 and CDR2 (germline): MNHEY, SMNVEV (reference sequence). The V and J ends lost 9 bases and 3 bases respectively, with 12 bases between them. CDR3 region: CASGWGFNQPQHF. DNA for the CDR3: TGTGCCAGTGGTTGGGGGTTCAATCAGCCCCAGCATTTT.

This clone has just one count. V and J are TRBV10-2 and TRBJ2-7; 7 positions match TRBD1. Germline lookup yields CDR1 WSHSY and CDR2 SAAADI. V lost 4 bases to trimming and J lost 6 bases; unmatched junction nucleotides: 6. This CDR3 comprises 13 residues. The CDR3 loop is CASSGQGQTEQYF. In DNA form, the CDR3 reads TGCGCCAGCAGTGGACAGGGTCAGACCGAGCAGTACTTC.

The rearrangement joins TRBV2 to TRBJ1-3; 7 nucleotides align to TRBD1. V was pared by 6 bases and J by 0 bases, with 8 bases of the junction left unmatched. Germline-derived CDR1 and CDR2 are SNHLY and FYNNEI. CDR3 length equals 16 residues. DNA of the CDR3: TGTGCCAGCAGCCCCGGGACAGCGGGCTCTGGAAACACCATATATTTT. It specifies CASSPGTAGSGNTIYF. Based on the CDR3 plus reference TRBV2 and TRBJ1-3, the full variable domain is EPEVTQTPSHQVTQMGQEVILRCVPISNHLYFYWYRQILGQKVEFLVSFYNNEISEKSEIFDDQFSVERPDGSNFTLKIRSTKLEDSAMYFCASSPGTAGSGNTIYFGEGSWLTVV.

The table lists this clone with a count of one. This chain links TRBV7-9 with TRBJ2-5, with D tentatively TRBD2 (5 bases). Germline CDR1 is SEHNR and CDR2 is FQNEAQ (reference sequence). The CDR3 contains 13 residues. The germline V and J ends were trimmed by 3 bases and 5 bases, with 10 bases remaining between them. CDR3 residues: CASSFGWEETQYF. The DNA of the CDR3 is TGTGCCAGCAGCTTTGGGTGGGAGGAGACCCAGTACTTC.

This clone has only one observation. CDR3 in DNA: TGTGCCAGCAGTTTGGGATGGGACAATGAGCAGTTCTTC. Its translation: CASSLGWDNEQFF. The genes are TRBV27 and TRBJ2-1; D unclear. Germline V gene lookup returns CDR1 MNHEY and CDR2 SMNVEV (reference sequence). Deletions cut 3 bases from V and 5 bases from J, with 8 bases between. The CDR3 totals 13 residues.

The chain uses TRBV4-1 and TRBJ1-4; TRBD1 aligns across 9 bases. The CDR3 runs to 15 residues. Trimming removed 4 bases from V and 7 bases from J; junction bases left unmatched: 7. Germline assignment: CDR1 MGHRA and CDR2 YSYEKL. CDR3 in DNA: TGCGCCAGCAGCCCTGGGGGACAGGGTGTTGAAAAACTGTTTTTT. This encodes CASSPGGQGVEKLFF.

The chain couples TRBV19 to TRBJ2-1; 12 positions agree with TRBD2. Germline V gene lookup returns CDR1 LNHDA and CDR2 SQIVND (reference sequence). CDR3 length: 14 residues. The ends lost 8 bases at V and 6 bases at J; junction bases unmatched: 5. In DNA form, the CDR3 reads TGTGCCAGTGCTCTAGCGGGAGGGTTCAATGAGCAGTTCTTC. As protein: CASALAGGFNEQFF.

V is TRBV6-5 and J is TRBJ1-5; D not certain. CDR1 and CDR2 from the germline V gene are MNHEY and SVGAGI. The ends were cut back, 8 bases at V and 5 bases at J, with 13 bases in the middle. The CDR3 is 13 amino acids. The DNA of the CDR3 is TGTGCCAGCTCAAGCGGGAGGGATCAGCCCCAGCATTTT. Residues: CASSSGRDQPQHF.

This sequence joins TRBV9 and TRBJ2-1, with D perhaps matching TRBD1 or TRBD2 (5 bases each). The CDR3 is made up of 13 amino acids. In germline, CDR1 is SGDLS, CDR2 YYNGEE. V lost 4 bases, J lost 10 bases, and 15 bases lay in between. The CDR3 is CASSLGPSREQFF. For the CDR3, the DNA is TGTGCCAGCAGCTTGGGACCAAGTCGGGAGCAGTTCTTC. Using reference TRBV9 and TRBJ2-1 for the parts outside the CDR3, the full variable domain is DSGVTQTPKHLITATGQRVTLRCSPRSGDLSVYWYQQSLDQGLQFLIQYYNGEERAKGNILERFSAQQFPDLHSELNLSSLELGDSALYFCASSLGPSREQFFGPGTRLTVL.

This clone has only one observation. The rearrangement joins TRBV4-1 to TRBJ2-2; D may match TRBD1 or TRBD2 (5 bases each). V lost 4 bases, J lost 3 bases, and 18 bases lay in between. Germline V CDR1 and CDR2: MGHRA, YSYEKL. The CDR3 length is 17 residues. The CDR3 nucleotides read TGCGCCAGCAGCCCATACCGGGACCCGCGGGACACCGGGGAGCTGTTTTTT. This codes for CASSPYRDPRDTGELFF.

The chain links TRBV5-6 to TRBJ2-3, with 7 bases fitting TRBD2. From germline, CDR1 is SGHDT and CDR2 YYEEEE. Germline trimming cut 2 bases from V and 3 bases from J; bases unmatched to any gene: 6. The CDR3 loop spans 15 amino acids. The CDR3 DNA reads TGTGCCAGCAGCTTCAGGGCGGGGGAGACAGATACGCAGTATTTT. This gives the protein CASSFRAGETDTQYF. Full variable domain (rest looked up from reference TRBV5-6 and TRBJ2-3): DAGVTQSPTHLIKTRGQQVTLRCSPKSGHDTVSWYQQALGQGPQFIFQYYEEEERQRGNFPDRFSGHQFPNYSSELNVNALLLGDSALYLCASSFRAGETDTQYFGPGTRLTVL.

The chain recombines TRBV11-2 with TRBJ1-6; D is ambiguous. The CDR3 extends over 14 amino acids. V dropped 0 bases and J dropped 10 bases, with 10 bases sitting between them. Germline V gives CDR1 SGHAT, CDR2 FQNNGV. CDR3 amino acids: CASSLERVYSPLHF. CDR3 DNA: TGTGCCAGCAGCTTAGAGAGGGTTTACTCACCCCTCCACTTT.

In regard to this clone: Its ends do not fully match the called genes, so a read error is possible. The chain uses TRBV7-3 and TRBJ1-5; D is unclear. From germline, CDR1 is SGHTA and CDR2 FQGTGA. The CDR3 has 18 residues. The chain's CDR3 is CARSLAVRDEKGNQPQHF. As DNA, the CDR3 is TGTGCCAGAAGCTTAGCGGTAAGGGATGAGAAGGGCAATCAGCCCCAGCATTTT. Complete variable domain (other parts from reference TRBV7-3 and TRBJ1-5): GAGVSQTPSNKVTEKGKYVELRCDPISGHTALYWYRQSLGQGPEFLIYFQGTGAADDSGLPNDRFFAVRPEGSVSTLKIQRTERGDSAVYLCARSLAVRDEKGNQPQHFGDGTRLSIL.

This sequence joins TRBV7-3 and TRBJ2-3; 7 bases agree with TRBD2. Germline V lookup: CDR1 SGHTA, CDR2 FQGTGA. The ends lost 4 bases at V and 5 bases at J; junction bases unmatched: 6. The CDR3 spans 14 residues. The CDR3 DNA reads as TGTGCCAGCAGCTCGGGAGGCAGGCAAGATACGCAGTATTTT. Translating it yields CASSSGGRQDTQYF.

The chain combines TRBV6-6 with TRBJ2-5; D gene uncertain. V lost 6 bases to trimming and J lost 5 bases, with 4 bases between them. The CDR3 loop spans 10 amino acids. Germline V gives CDR1 MNHNY, CDR2 SVGAGI (reference sequence). CDR3 bases: TGTGCCAGCAGCCGCGAGACCCAGTACTTC. Translated, it gives CASSRETQYF.

The chain joins TRBV7-9 to TRBJ2-7; weak D call: TRBD1 (5 bases). CDR1 SEHNR and CDR2 FQNEAQ come from the germline V gene (reference sequence). The V end was cut by 3 bases, the J end by 5 bases, with 8 bases between. CDR3 length: 12 residues. The CDR3 region has the DNA TGTGCCAGCAGCTTGTCAGGGCACGAGCAGTACTTC. This gives the protein CASSLSGHEQYF.

The CDR3, as DNA: TGTGCCAGCAGCTCCCCTGGGTACAATGAGCAGTTCTTC. Protein: CASSSPGYNEQFF. The rearrangement joins TRBV7-9 to TRBJ2-1; D gene ambiguous. This CDR3 spans 13 amino acids. Looked up from germline, CDR1 is SEHNR and CDR2 is FQNEAQ (reference sequence). V was pared by 4 bases and J by 4 bases, with 8 bases between.

DNA of the CDR3: TGTGCCAGCAGCCCTAACTTGGTCACTGAAGCTTTCTTT. Amino acid sequence: CASSPNLVTEAFF. This chain links TRBV6-1 with TRBJ1-1; D unclear. Germline CDR1 and CDR2: MNHNS and SASEGT. The V end was cut by 6 bases, the J end by 4 bases, with 12 bases between. This CDR3 is 13 amino acids long.

The chain combines TRBV7-8 with TRBJ2-7; a weak D match, TRBD1 (5 bases). Germline V CDR1 and CDR2: SGHVS, FQNEAQ. The CDR3 extends over 17 amino acids. V gave up 1 base and J gave up 0 bases, with 16 bases separating them. CDR3: CASSLVQGGPLSYEQYF. In DNA, the CDR3 is TGTGCCAGCAGCTTAGTTCAGGGCGGACCCCTCTCCTACGAGCAGTACTTC.

The chain uses TRBV4-1 and TRBJ2-7, with TRBD1 matching 9 bases. This CDR3 is built from 16 residues. The V gene's germline CDR1 is MGHRA and CDR2 YSYEKL. Trimming at V came to 0 bases and at J to 7 bases, leaving 10 bases not matched to a gene. CDR3 loop: CASSQEGAWTGAEQYF. The DNA of the CDR3 is TGCGCCAGCAGCCAAGAGGGGGCGTGGACAGGGGCGGAGCAGTACTTC.

The V gene is TRBV19, the J gene TRBJ2-7, with a tentative D call TRBD2 (6 bases). The V end lost 6 bases, the J end lost 3 bases, and 15 bases lay between the germline ends. The CDR3 contains 14 residues. Germline-derived CDR1 and CDR2 are LNHDA and SQIVND (reference sequence). CDR3 in DNA: TGTGCCAGTAGCTTTGCGGGGAGTAACTACGAGCAGTACTTC. It specifies CASSFAGSNYEQYF.

This sequence joins TRBV5-5 and TRBJ2-7; tentative D call: TRBD1 (5 bases). Germline V gene lookup returns CDR1 SGHKS and CDR2 YYEKEE (reference sequence). This CDR3 comprises 14 residues. V dropped 4 bases and J dropped 5 bases, with 16 bases sitting between them. In DNA, the CDR3 is TGTGCCAGCAGCCTCTACAGGTCGGATGACGAGCAGTACTTC. It translates to CASSLYRSDDEQYF.

This clone was picked up one time. CDR3 nucleotides: TGTGCCAGCAGCCTGGGGACAGAGAATTCACCCCTCCACTTT. Its protein product is CASSLGTENSPLHF. V usage is TRBV5-4 and J usage is TRBJ1-6; 7 bases match TRBD1. In germline, CDR1 is SGHNT, CDR2 YYREEE (reference sequence). The CDR3 extends over 14 amino acids. After removal of 4 bases from V and 7 bases from J, the junction contained 5 bases not matched to a gene.

The rearrangement joins TRBV4-1 to TRBJ1-2, with D unclear. Per the germline V gene, CDR1 is MGHRA and CDR2 is YSYEKL. This CDR3 has 13 amino acids. V was clipped by 1 base and J by 7 bases, with 10 bases between them. CDR3 region: CASSQVESRGYTF. CDR3 in DNA: TGCGCCAGCAGCCAAGTGGAAAGCCGTGGCTACACCTTC.

This rearrangement joins TRBV6-4 to TRBJ1-1; D not resolved. CDR1 and CDR2 from the germline V gene are MRHNA and SNTAGT. This CDR3 spans 14 amino acids. The V gene lost 8 bases and the J gene lost 3 bases, with 16 bases spanning the gap. The CDR3 loop is CASPSKGKDTEAFF. CDR3 sequence (DNA): TGTGCCAGCCCCTCGAAGGGTAAGGACACTGAAGCTTTCTTT.